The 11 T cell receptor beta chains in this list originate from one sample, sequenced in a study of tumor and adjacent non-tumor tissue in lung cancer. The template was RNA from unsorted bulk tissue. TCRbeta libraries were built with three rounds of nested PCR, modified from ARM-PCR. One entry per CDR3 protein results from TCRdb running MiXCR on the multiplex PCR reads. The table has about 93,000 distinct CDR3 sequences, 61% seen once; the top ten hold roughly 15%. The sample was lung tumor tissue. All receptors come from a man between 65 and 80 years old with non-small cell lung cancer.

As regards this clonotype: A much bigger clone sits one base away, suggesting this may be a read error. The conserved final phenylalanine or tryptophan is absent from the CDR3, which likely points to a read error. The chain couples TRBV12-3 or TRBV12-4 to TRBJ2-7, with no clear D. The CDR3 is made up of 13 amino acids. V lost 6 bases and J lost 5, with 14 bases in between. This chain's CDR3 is CASSPLISNEQYL. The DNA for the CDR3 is TGTGCCAGCAGCCCCCTCATTAGCAACGAGCAGTACTTA.

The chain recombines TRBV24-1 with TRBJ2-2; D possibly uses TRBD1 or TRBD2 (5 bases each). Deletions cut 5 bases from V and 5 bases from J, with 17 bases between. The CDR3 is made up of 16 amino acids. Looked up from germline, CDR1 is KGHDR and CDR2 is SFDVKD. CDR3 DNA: TGTGCCACCAGTGCCCCGGGTGGGGGAACGACCGGGGAGCTGTTTTTT. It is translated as CATSAPGGGTTGELFF.

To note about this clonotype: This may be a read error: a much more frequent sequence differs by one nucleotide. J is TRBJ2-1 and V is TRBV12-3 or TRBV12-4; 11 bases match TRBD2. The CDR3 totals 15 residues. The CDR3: CASSKLAGVYNEQLF. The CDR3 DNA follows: TGTGCCAGCAGCAAACTAGCGGGAGTCTACAATGAGCAGCTCTTC.

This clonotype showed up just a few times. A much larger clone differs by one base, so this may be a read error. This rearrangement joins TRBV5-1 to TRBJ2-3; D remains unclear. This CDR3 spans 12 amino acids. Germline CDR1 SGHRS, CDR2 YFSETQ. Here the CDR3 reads CANSLDTDTQYF. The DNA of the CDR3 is TGCGCCAACAGCTTGGACACAGATACGCAGTATTTT.

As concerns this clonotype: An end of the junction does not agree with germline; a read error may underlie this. The chain's CDR3 is CRGRVGGWAGELLF. As DNA, the CDR3 is TGCCGCGGGAGGGTAGGGGGGTGGGCCGGGGAGCTGCTTTTT. V gene TRBV29-1 combines with J gene TRBJ2-2; TRBD2 agrees at 9 bases. Germline V CDR1 and CDR2: SQVTM, ANQGSEA. This CDR3 region has 14 residues.

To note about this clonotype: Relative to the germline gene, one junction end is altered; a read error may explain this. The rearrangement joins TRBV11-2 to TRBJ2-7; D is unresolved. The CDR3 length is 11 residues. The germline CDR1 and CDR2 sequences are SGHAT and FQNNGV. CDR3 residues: CTSSLGQEHYF. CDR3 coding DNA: TGTACCAGCAGCTTAGGGCAGGAGCACTACTTC.

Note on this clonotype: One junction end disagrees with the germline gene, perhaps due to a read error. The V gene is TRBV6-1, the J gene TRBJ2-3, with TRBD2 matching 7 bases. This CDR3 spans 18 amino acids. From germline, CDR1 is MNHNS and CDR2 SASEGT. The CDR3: CTSSEEGGRGRGTDTQYF. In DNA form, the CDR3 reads TGTACCAGCAGTGAAGAGGGAGGGAGAGGACGTGGCACAGATACGCAGTATTTT.

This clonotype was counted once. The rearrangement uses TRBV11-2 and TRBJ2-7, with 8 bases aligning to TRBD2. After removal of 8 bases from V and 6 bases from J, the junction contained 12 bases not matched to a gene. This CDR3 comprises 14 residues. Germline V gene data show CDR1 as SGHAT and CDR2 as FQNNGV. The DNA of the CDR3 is TGTGCCAGCTCCAATAGCGGGGTGGTCCGCGAGCAGTACTTC. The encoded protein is CASSNSGVVREQYF.

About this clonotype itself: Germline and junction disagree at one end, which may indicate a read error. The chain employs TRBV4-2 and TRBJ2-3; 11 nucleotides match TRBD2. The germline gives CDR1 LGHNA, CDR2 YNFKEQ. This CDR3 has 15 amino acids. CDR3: CTSRLAGRGTDTQYF. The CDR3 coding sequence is TGTACCAGCAGACTAGCGGGGAGAGGCACGGATACGCAGTATTTT.

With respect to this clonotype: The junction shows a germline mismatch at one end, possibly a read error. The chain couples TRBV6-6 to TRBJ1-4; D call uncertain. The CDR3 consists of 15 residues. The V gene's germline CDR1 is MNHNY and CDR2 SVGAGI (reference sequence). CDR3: CTSSYSETRGEKLFF. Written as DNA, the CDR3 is TGTACCAGCAGTTACTCGGAGACCCGAGGGGAAAAACTGTTTTTT.

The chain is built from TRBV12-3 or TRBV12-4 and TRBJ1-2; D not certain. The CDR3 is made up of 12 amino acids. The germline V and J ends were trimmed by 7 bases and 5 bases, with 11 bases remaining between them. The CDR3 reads CASNPQQYGYTF. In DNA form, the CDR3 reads TGTGCCAGCAATCCTCAACAATATGGCTACACCTTC.